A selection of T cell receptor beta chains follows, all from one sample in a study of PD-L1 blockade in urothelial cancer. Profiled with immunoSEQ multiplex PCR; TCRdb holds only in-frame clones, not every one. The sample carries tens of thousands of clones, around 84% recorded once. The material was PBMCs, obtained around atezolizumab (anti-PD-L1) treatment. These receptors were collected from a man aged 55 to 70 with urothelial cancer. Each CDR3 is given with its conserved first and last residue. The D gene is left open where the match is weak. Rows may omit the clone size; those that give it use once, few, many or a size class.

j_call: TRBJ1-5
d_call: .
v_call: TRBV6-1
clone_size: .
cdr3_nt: TGTGCCAGCAATGAAAGAGGGGGAAATCAGCCCCAGCATTTT
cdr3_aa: CASNERGGNQPQHF

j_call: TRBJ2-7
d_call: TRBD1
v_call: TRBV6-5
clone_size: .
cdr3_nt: TGTGCCAGCAGTTACGAAACCGGGACAGGGTTTGAGCAGTACTTC
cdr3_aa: CASSYETGTGFEQYF

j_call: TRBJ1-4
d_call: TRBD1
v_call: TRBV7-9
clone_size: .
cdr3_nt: TGTGCCAGCAGCTCGAACACAGGGGGCGGTTGGGAAAAACTGTTTTTT
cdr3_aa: CASSSNTGGGWEKLFF

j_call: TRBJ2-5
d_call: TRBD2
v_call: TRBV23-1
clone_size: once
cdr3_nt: TGCGCCAGCAGTCATCCCGGGGGGGGCGAAGAGACCCAGTACTTC
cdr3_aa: CASSHPGGGEETQYF

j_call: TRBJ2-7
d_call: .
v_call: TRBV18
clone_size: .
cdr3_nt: TGTGCCAGCTCACCCCTTTGGGCAGACGATTCCTACGAGCAGTACTTC
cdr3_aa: CASSPLWADDSYEQYF

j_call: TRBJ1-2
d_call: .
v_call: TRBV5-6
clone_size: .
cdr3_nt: TGTGCCAGCAGCCGTATCGGGGGGACCTATGGCTACACCTTC
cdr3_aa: CASSRIGGTYGYTF

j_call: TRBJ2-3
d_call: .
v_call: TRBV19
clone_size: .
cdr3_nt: TGTGCCAGTAGTATAGCGGGAGTACGCACAGATACGCAGTATTTT
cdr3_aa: CASSIAGVRTDTQYF

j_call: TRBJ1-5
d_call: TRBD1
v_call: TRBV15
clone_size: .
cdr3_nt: TGTGCCACCAGCAGAGACAACTACAGGGGGGACCAGCCCCAGCATTTT
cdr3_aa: CATSRDNYRGDQPQHF

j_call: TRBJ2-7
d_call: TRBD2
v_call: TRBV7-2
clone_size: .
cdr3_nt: TGTGCCAGCAGCCGCAGGGTTGGGACTAGCAGCCGCCAGTACTTC
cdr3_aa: CASSRRVGTSSRQYF

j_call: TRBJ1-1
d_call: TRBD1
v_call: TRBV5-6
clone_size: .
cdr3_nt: TGTGCCAGCAGCTCTCTGGGCAGGGGGCTCTTCACTGAAGCTTTCTTT
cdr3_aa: CASSSLGRGLFTEAFF

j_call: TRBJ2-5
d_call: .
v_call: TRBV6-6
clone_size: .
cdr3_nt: TGTGCCAGCAGTTACACAGGGGGGGTCCAAGAGACCCAGTACTTC
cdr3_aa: CASSYTGGVQETQYF

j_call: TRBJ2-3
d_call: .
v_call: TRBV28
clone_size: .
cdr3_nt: TGTGCCAGCCAGAGCGGGAGCACAGATACGCAGTATTTT
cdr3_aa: CASQSGSTDTQYF

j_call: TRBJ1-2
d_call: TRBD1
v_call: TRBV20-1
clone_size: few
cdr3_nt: TGCAGGACAGGGGCTGGCTACACCTTC
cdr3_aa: CRTGAGYTF

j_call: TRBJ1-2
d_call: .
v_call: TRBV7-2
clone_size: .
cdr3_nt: TGTGCCAGCAGCGCCGCACAGGTGCAGGGGGGCTACACCTTC
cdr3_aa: CASSAAQVQGGYTF

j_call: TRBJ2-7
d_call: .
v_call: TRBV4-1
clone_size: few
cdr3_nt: TGCGCCAGCAGCCAAGAGCCCGGGACAATAGCCTACGAGCAGTACTTC
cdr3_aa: CASSQEPGTIAYEQYF

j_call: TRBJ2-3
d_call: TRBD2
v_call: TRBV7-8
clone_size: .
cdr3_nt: TGTGCCAGCAGCCCTTTAGCGGGGAGCACAGATACGCAGTATTTT
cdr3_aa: CASSPLAGSTDTQYF

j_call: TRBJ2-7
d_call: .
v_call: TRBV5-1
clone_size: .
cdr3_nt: TGCGCCAGCAGCCTTGGACAGCCGAGCTACGAGCAGTACTTC
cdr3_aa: CASSLGQPSYEQYF

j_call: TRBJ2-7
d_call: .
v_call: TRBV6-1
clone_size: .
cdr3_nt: TGTGCCAGCAGTGAAACGCCAGGGTGGGGCGAGCAGTACTTC
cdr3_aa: CASSETPGWGEQYF

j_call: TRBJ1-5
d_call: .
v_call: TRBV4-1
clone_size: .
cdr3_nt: TGCGCCAGCAGCCAAGAATCGAATGGGAGGGGTCAGCCCCAGCATTTT
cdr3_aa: CASSQESNGRGQPQHF

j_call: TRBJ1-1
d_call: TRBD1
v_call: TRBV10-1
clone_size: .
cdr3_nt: TGCGCCAGCAGGGCAGGGGGCCAAGATGATGCTTTCTTT
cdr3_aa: CASRAGGQDDAFF

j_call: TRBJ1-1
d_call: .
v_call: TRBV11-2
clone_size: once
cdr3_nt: TGTGCCAGCAGCTTAACAGGGCGTGCGAACACTGAAGCTTTCTTT
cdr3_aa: CASSLTGRANTEAFF

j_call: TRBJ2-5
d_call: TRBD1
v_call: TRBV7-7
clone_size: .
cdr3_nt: TGTGCCAGCAGCTTAAGATCGACAGGGGGTCTTGGTGAGACCCAGTACTTC
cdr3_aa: CASSLRSTGGLGETQYF

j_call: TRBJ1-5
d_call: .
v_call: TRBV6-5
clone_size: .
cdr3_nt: TGTGCCAGCAGTCTCTCCCCCAATCAGCCCCAGCATTTT
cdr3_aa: CASSLSPNQPQHF

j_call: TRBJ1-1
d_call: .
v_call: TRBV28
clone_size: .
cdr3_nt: TGTGCCAGCAGTCGTACAGGGTACACTGAAGCTTTCTTT
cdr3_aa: CASSRTGYTEAFF

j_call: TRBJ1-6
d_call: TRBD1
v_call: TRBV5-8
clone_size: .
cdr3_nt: TGTGCCAGCAGCACAGGGGTAAAGAATTCACCCCTCCACTTT
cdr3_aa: CASSTGVKNSPLHF

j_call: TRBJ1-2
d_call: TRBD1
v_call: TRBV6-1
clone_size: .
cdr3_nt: TGTGCCAGCAGCGCGGACAGGACCTATGGCTACACCTTC
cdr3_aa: CASSADRTYGYTF

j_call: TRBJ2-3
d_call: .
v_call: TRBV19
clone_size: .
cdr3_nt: TGTGCCAGTACCGCGGGACCACCCACAGATACGCAGTATTTT
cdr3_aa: CASTAGPPTDTQYF

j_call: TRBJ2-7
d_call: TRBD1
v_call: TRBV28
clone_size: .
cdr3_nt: TGTGCCAGCAGTGTAGGGACAGGAGTAACCTACGAGCAGTACTTC
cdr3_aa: CASSVGTGVTYEQYF

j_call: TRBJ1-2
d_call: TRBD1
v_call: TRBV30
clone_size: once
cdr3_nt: TGTGCCTGGAGTGATTCGACAGGGCTAGGTTATGGCTACACCTTC
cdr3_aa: CAWSDSTGLGYGYTF

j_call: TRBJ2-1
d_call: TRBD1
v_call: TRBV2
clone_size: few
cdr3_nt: TGTGCCAGCAGCCTCCCAGGACAGGGTGTCGAAGAGCAGTTCTTC
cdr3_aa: CASSLPGQGVEEQFF

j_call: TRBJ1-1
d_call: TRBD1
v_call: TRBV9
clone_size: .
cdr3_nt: TGTGCCAGCCGCCCCTTTACAGGGGGCATGGCTGAAGCTTTCTTT
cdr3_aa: CASRPFTGGMAEAFF

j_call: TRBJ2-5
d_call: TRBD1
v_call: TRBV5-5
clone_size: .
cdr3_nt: TGTGCCAGCAGCTTGAGAGGGGGCGGCGAGACCCAGTACTTC
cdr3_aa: CASSLRGGGETQYF

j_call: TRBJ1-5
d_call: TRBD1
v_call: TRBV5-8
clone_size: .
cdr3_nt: TGTGCCAGCAGCGAGGGACAGATACCCGTCAGCAATCAGCCCCAGCATTTT
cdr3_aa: CASSEGQIPVSNQPQHF